The subject of this entry is one T cell receptor beta chain. The clone's antigen remains unknown. No quality values exist for individual bases; no much larger clone is one base distant. Each donor gave one peripheral blood draw, around 0.12 L on average, collected into heparinised tubes. A BD FACSAria II and a panel including CD45RO, CCR7, CD25, CD127, CD95 and CD27 were used to sort naive, central memory, regulatory and stem cell-like memory CD4+ T cells. All sorted populations exceeded 95% purity. PBMCs were isolated immediately by Lymphoprep density gradient centrifugation and stained directly without culture. Samples were stained and sorted in pairs, with one healthy donor and one patient per experiment, so that batch effects were minimized. All of the isolated RNA was reverse transcribed with the High Capacity cDNA Reverse Transcription Kit, so expressed TCRB transcripts were sequenced. Deep immunoSEQ sequencing was performed on naive, central memory and regulatory T cell samples, with an average of around 3.5 million total reads per sample. Sorted cells were lysed in RLT buffer, and RNA was extracted using DNase-treated RNeasy Micro or Mini kits according to cell number. Each cell subset was processed separately to prevent cross-contamination, with patient and healthy donor samples processed together. The immunoSEQ multiplex PCR was used to amplify TCRB sequences from cDNA, generating 87-bp fragments that spanned the CDR3 region. The amplicons were sequenced using the Illumina HiSeq platform. Under the source paper's analysis protocol: PCR bias was corrected computationally using synthetic template baselines, and reads within Hamming distance 2 were collapsed, with unmergeable singletons discarded. By aligning reads against IMGT, V, D and J genes, CDR3 length, and insertions or deletions at six rearrangement sites were assigned. Within each subset, clonotype counts were normalized to the number of sorted cells before true diversity and Gini coefficients were calculated with the tcR R package. Repertoire sharing was quantified using the overlap coefficient calculated on TCRB nucleotide sequences. Held by TCRdb, this immuneACCESS table contains in-frame sequences only and omits some clones. Under half of the omission traces to an unresolved V gene where checked; the cause of the rest is unknown. The V and J calls and the clone size are those of that table, but D and trimming were determined from the DNA. For this sample the table gives 250,000 to 350,000 clones, of which around 15% were detected only once. The leading ten clones occupy under 8.5% of the sample.

The data stem from a study of beta chain features in type 1 diabetes (dated 2018 in TCRdb). Study-wide context: Patients and healthy donors did not differ in mean age, gender distribution, total cell number or subset yield. A total of 85 million to 140 million sorted cells were examined across all samples, and the number of cells per subset was strongly correlated with RNA yield. In the study, TCRB repertoires of sorted circulating CD4+ T cell subsets from recently diagnosed type 1 diabetes patients were compared with those of matched healthy donors. Whereas all 30 or so donors provided naive and central memory subsets, regulatory and stem cell-like memory subsets were isolated from just 8 patients and roughly eight healthy donors.

Results and caveats for the whole study, not just this receptor: At VDJ recombination sites, type 1 diabetes patients had fewer insertions and more deleted nucleotides, which implies abnormalities in thymic rearrangement. Naive, central memory and regulatory TCRB repertoires appeared more similar among patients than among healthy donors. Because cDNA rather than genomic DNA was sequenced, highly expressing activated cells could have been over-represented, although no difference in activation and CD3 levels was found between groups. HLA sub-analyses involved small numbers of individuals, so any influence of HLA type on TCRB rearrangement remained unresolved. A moderate but significant shortening of TCRB CDR3 length was observed in type 1 diabetes patients in all four CD4+ subsets. PCR may preferentially amplify shorter templates, but because patient and control samples were amplified and corrected together, any resulting skew would affect both groups equally.

Sequencing was carried out using central memory CD4+ T cells from blood. The sequence was collected from a man in his thirties or forties in good health.

The DNA reads TGTGCCAGCAGCATACAGACTAGCGGGGCCTACAATGAGCAGTTCTTC. Its translation reads: CASSIQTSGAYNEQFF. The chain is made from TRBV7-9 and TRBJ2-1; the junction holds 11 bases that match TRBD2. As encoded in the germline V gene (reference sequence), CDR1 is SEHNR while CDR2 is FQNEAQ. Trimmed from V: 5 bases; trimmed from J: 2 bases; junction bases lacking a gene match: 5. The CDR3 sequence holds 16 residues, the cysteine and phenylalanine included. Of the read, only the CDR3 DNA is kept; its 48 bases are in frame from base 1.